This entry is about one TCR beta chain. The target antigen is unknown. The CDR3 has 14 amino acids. Germline lookup yields CDR1 MNHEY and CDR2 SVGAGI. Trimming removed 7 bases from V and 0 bases from J, with 7 bases in between. The data belong to a study of vaccination effects on CD4 cells after COVID-19. The data were produced by immunoSEQ multiplex PCR, yet TCRdb's version contains in-frame clones alone and is incomplete. The table records approximately 47,000 clones, about 70% of them present only once. Findings of the study overall: Healthy vaccinees' vaccine-induced clones included only 1 of 255 that recognized common cold coronaviruses.

Following an approximately ten-day culture, CD4+ T cells were purified. The cohort was immunized with two doses of either the BNT162b2 or mRNA-1273 vaccine. The J gene is TRBJ1-6, the V gene TRBV6-5; the D is unclear. The sample in question was CD4+ T cells from PBMCs cultured without peptide, obtained after COVID-19 vaccination. This receptor was obtained from a human donor who received a COVID-19 vaccine. CDR3 sequence: CASTSDSYNSPLHF. The CDR3 DNA is TGTGCCAGCACTTCAGACTCCTATAATTCACCCCTCCACTTT.